This record concerns one TCR beta chain sequence. As yet, its antigen is unknown. The V and J ends lost 4 bases and 0 bases respectively, with 13 bases between them. The CDR3 sequence is 15 residues long. Germline V CDR1 and CDR2: MNHEY, SVGAGI. This record comes from a study of cytotoxic CD8 clonotypes in ibrutinib-treated CLL. Study background: When averaged across all of the samples, the counts came to 200,000 to 300,000 productive templates and 80,000 to 100,000 productive rearrangements. Whole-study findings and limits: Clonality went up at the time of ibrutinib response, stayed stable in sustained remission, and later dropped back toward its baseline level at progression. Public clonotypes (which were uncommon) either contracted or remained stable on treatment. While tracking circulating CD8+ T-cell counts, baseline clonality exceeded that of age-matched healthy donors.

TCRdb keeps only in-frame clones here, not all; method: immunoSEQ multiplex PCR. The sample comprises about 160,000 clones, approximately 80% of which are singletons, and about 4.5% rests with the top ten. The TCR was taken from a human donor with chronic lymphocytic leukemia. The chain uses TRBV6-5 and TRBJ2-7, with TRBD1 as a possible D gene (6 bases). Sequenced material: PBMCs, taken after 24 months of ibrutinib treatment. Written as DNA, the CDR3 is TGTGCCAGCAGTTCCGGGACACTCTTCTCCTACGAGCAGTACTTC. Translation: CASSSGTLFSYEQYF.